This T cell receptor beta chain was sequenced during a study of Ad26.COV2.S vaccination and SARS-CoV-2 variants. Study background: Trial arm assignment for the donor was COV1001 Ad26.COV2.S. By the intramuscular route, Ad26.COV2.S was given once, or twice 56 days apart. Study-wide findings and caveats: Substantial breadth in spike-specific CD8+ and CD4+ T cell responses was reportedly seen after vaccination. Possibly, TCR breadth and depth analyses underestimated total T cell responses.

The data were produced by immunoSEQ multiplex PCR, yet TCRdb's version contains in-frame clones alone and is incomplete. The sample has around 300,000 clones, roughly nine tenths seen once. Per germline, CDR1 SGHRS and CDR2 YFSETQ. Trimming cost V 3 bases and J 0 bases, with 6 bases left between them. The CDR3 has 14 amino acids. Indicated treatment: around 19 received Ad26.COV2.S at low or high dose, single or two shots; several received placebo; per-sample allocation not given. The investigators took samples on day 63 after the first vaccine or placebo injection. Worth noting for this clone: As yet, its antigen is unknown.

The TCR originated in a person aged 18-60 years who received the Ad26.COV2.S COVID-19 vaccine or a placebo. The chain links TRBV5-1 to TRBJ1-4, with D maybe TRBD1 (5 bases). Material: peripheral blood, obtained in a trial of Ad26.COV2.S vaccine versus placebo. The CDR3 nucleotides read TGCGCCAGCAGCTCAGGGACAACTAATGAAAAACTGTTTTTT. Protein: CASSSGTTNEKLFF.